The 12 T cell receptor delta chains below all came from one sample that was sequenced in a study of gamma-delta T cells after stem cell transplantation. TCRdb re-processed the RT-PCR reads via CATT. The table has over a thousand delta-chain clones, about 2.3% seen once; the top ten hold 40% to 55%. Sequenced input: gamma-delta T cells. These receptors came from a human donor. It is not recorded whose cells these are; they may come from a transplant donor.

This clone was observed a handful of times. TCRdb assigns this DNA the protein of a much larger clone, which departs from its translation at residue 8; this likely reflects a read error, and the protein shown comes from translating the DNA. The CDR3 region has the DNA TGTGCCTGTGACACAGGAGGGATGTGGGCCTGGGACACCCGACAGATGTTTTTC. Translating it yields CACDTGGMWAWDTRQMFF. This rearrangement joins TRDV2 to TRDJ3; D may be TRDD3 (5 bases). The CDR3 runs to 18 residues. The germline V and J ends were trimmed by 1 base and 2 bases, with 14 bases remaining between them. Germline V gene data show CDR1 as GEAIGNYY and CDR2 as EKD.

Comment on this clone: This DNA's translation and the protein TCRdb lists, from a much larger clone, do not match at residue 3, likely due to a read error; the protein shown is translated from the DNA. The chain couples TRDV1 to TRDJ1; 12 bases align to TRDD3. The CDR3 covers 22 residues. The germline CDR1 and CDR2 sequences are TSWWSYY and QGS. The CDR3 DNA follows: TGTGCTCCTGGGGAACGGACCTACCTTCACTGGGGGATACACGAATTAAGCGATAAACTCATCTTT. This codes for CAPGERTYLHWGIHELSDKLIF.

This clone has more than one count but fewer than ten. A far larger clone differs by one base, so this is likely a read error. The same CDR3 is also encoded by other DNA sequences in this sample. This chain connects TRDV2 to TRDJ1, with TRDD3 matching over 7 bases. The CDR3 contains 21 residues. The V gene's germline CDR1 is GEAIGNYY and CDR2 EKD. CDR3 residues: CACDTISLGESLRSYTDKLIF. CDR3 bases: TGTGCCTGCGACACCATCTCATTGGGGGAATCTCTTAGATCGTACACCGATAAACTCATCTTT.

On this clone itself: With a far larger clone one base away, a read error is the likely cause. This sample also contains other DNA sequences that code for the same CDR3. The CDR3 nucleotides read TGCGCACTCACCTTGTACTGGGGCCTTAAACTCATCTTT. This codes for CALTLYWGLKLIF. The chain is built from TRDV3 and TRDJ1, with 7 bases fitting TRDD3. This CDR3 is built from 13 residues. CDR1 and CDR2 (germline): TVYSNPD, GDNSRS (reference sequence).

This clone has just a few counts. The protein held in TCRdb is that of a much larger clone and does not match this DNA's translation at residue 6, likely because of a read error; the protein shown is translated from the DNA. DNA of the CDR3: TGTGCCTGTGACACAGAAGGGATATGGGCCTGGGACACCCGACAGATGTTTTTC. Protein product: CACDTEGIWAWDTRQMFF. The chain uses TRDV2 and TRDJ3; D perhaps matches TRDD3 (6 bases). Looked up from germline, CDR1 is GEAIGNYY and CDR2 is EKD. V gave up 1 base and J gave up 2 bases, with 14 bases separating them. The CDR3 length is 18 residues.

This clone has just a few counts. The protein held in TCRdb is that of a much larger clone and does not match this DNA's translation at residue 6, likely because of a read error; the protein shown is translated from the DNA. The V and J genes are TRDV1 and TRDJ1, with TRDD3 identical over 7 bases. Germline V gene data show CDR1 as TSWWSYY and CDR2 as QGS. The CDR3 consists of 22 residues. Unmatched junction bases numbered 25, after V lost 3 bases and J lost 0 bases. In DNA form, the CDR3 reads TGTGCTCTTGGGGACCCTCGCCTGCCCAAGTACTGGGGATCCTTGTACACCGATAAACTCATCTTT. Residues: CALGDPRLPKYWGSLYTDKLIF.

With respect to this clone: The translation of this DNA and the TCRdb protein of a much larger clone differ at residue 6, probably owing to a read error; the protein shown here is translated from the DNA. The chain joins TRDV1 to TRDJ1; TRDD3 matches 11 bases. From germline, CDR1 is TSWWSYY and CDR2 QGS. The CDR3 consists of 20 residues. The V gene end was trimmed by 4 bases and the J gene end by 0 bases; junction bases not matched to a gene: 16. CDR3 sequence reads: CALGGSSYAWGILNTDKLIF. The CDR3 coding sequence is TGTGCTCTTGGGGGATCGTCCTACGCCTGGGGGATACTGAACACCGATAAACTCATCTTT.

This clone rates as large. This sample also contains other DNA sequences that code for the same CDR3. The chain combines TRAV29/DV5 with TRDJ1, with TRDD3 matching over 7 bases. J lost 0 bases, V lost 0 bases, and 14 bases had no gene match. The CDR3 covers 18 residues. Germline lookup yields CDR1 NSMFDY and CDR2 ISSIKDK. In nucleotides, the CDR3 is TGTGCAGCAAGCGCTGTACTGGGGACCCCCTCTTACACCGATAAACTCATCTTT. It codes for CAASAVLGTPSYTDKLIF.

With respect to this clone: A read error likely explains why the TCRdb protein, taken from a much larger clone, differs from this DNA's translation at residue 17; the protein shown is translated from the DNA. This chain links TRDV1 with TRDJ1; possible D gene TRDD2, 5 bases. In germline, CDR1 is TSWWSYY, CDR2 QGS. The CDR3 spans 19 residues. CDR3 in DNA: TGTGCTCTTGGGGAAAAGGAGATCCTATCAATCCTTGACCGAGATAAACACATCTTT. This encodes CALGEKEILSILDRDKHIF.

This clone ranks as medium-sized. The likely explanation is a read error, given a far larger clone one base away. V usage is TRDV1 and J usage is TRDJ1, with 9 bases identical to TRDD3. The CDR3 has 22 amino acids. V lost 3 bases and J lost 0; bases outside the gene matches: 23. The germline V gene encodes CDR1 TSWWSYY and CDR2 QGS. The CDR3 DNA sequence: TGTGCTCTTGGGGACCCCCATACGGGGTACTGGGGGACCGACCCGTACACCGATAAACTCATCTTT. Translation: CALGDPHTGYWGTDPYTDKLIF.

This clone was seen a few times. For this DNA, TCRdb reports the protein of a much larger clone, which diverges at residue 5, most likely from a read error; the protein presented here is translated directly from the DNA. The chain links TRDV1 to TRDJ1; 7 bases align to TRDD3. V shed 4 bases, J shed 0 bases, and the junction held 5 bases outside the gene matches. Per germline, CDR1 TSWWSYY and CDR2 QGS. The CDR3 spans 15 residues. CDR3 sequence (DNA): TGTGCTCTTGGGGGACCCCTGGGGGACACCGATAAACTCATCTTT. This codes for CALGGPLGDTDKLIF.

This clone was recorded a few times. TCRdb's protein, taken from a much larger clone, differs from this DNA's translation at residue 10, likely owing to a read error; the protein displayed comes from the DNA. V usage is TRDV2 and J usage is TRDJ1; maybe TRDD3 (5 bases). Trimming took off 0 bases at V and 0 bases at J, with 13 bases between the two ends. The CDR3 contains 16 residues. Germline V CDR1 and CDR2: GEAIGNYY, EKD. In DNA form, the CDR3 reads TGTGCCTGTGACACCTGGGGACTTACCGACACCGATAAACTCATCTTT. Translated: CACDTWGLTDTDKLIF.